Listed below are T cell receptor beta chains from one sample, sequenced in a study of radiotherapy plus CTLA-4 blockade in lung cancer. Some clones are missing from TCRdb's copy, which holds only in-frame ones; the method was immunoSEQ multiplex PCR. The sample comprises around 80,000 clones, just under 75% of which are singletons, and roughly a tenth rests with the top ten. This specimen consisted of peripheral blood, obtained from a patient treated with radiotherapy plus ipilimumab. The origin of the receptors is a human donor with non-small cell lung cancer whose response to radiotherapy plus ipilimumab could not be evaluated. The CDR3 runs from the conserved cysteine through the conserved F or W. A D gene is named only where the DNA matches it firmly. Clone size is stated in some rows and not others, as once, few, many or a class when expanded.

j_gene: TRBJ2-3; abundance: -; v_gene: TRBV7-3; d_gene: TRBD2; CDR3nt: TGTGCCAGCAGCTTATATCCCCTCGGACTAGCGGATACGCAGTATTTT; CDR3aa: CASSLYPLGLADTQYF
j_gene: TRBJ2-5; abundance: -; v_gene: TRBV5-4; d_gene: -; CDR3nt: TGTGCCAGCAGCTTGGGAGGGCGGGAGACCCAGTACTTC; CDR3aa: CASSLGGRETQYF
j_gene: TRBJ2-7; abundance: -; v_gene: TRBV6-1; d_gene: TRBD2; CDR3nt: TGTGCCAGCCGCAGCGGGAGCTCCTACGAGCAGTACTTC; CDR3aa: CASRSGSSYEQYF
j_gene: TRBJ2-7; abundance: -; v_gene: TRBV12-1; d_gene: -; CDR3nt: TGTGCCAGCCCCCCCCGGGAGCATGCCTACGAGCAGTACTTC; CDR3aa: CASPPREHAYEQYF
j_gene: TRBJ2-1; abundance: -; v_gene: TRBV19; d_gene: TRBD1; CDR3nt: TGTGCCAGTAGTATATCCACCCGGGACAGGGCCAATGAGCAGTTCTTC; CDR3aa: CASSISTRDRANEQFF
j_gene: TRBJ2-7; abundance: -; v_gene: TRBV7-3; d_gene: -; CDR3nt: TGTGCCAGCAGCTCCACGCCATGGGACACCCCAACGTACTTC; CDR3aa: CASSSTPWDTPTYF
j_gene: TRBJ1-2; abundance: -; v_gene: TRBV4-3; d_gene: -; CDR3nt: TGCGCCAGCAGCGGGGGGGGTCCCCTCTATGGCTACACCTTC; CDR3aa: CASSGGGPLYGYTF
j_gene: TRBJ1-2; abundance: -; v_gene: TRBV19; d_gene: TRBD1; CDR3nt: TGTGCCAGTAGTCCATCGTGGGGACAGGGATACTATGGCTACACCTTC; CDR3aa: CASSPSWGQGYYGYTF
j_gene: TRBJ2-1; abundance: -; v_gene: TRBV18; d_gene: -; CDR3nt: TGTGCCAGCTCACCACCAGGCAGGGGATACACCCGGAATGAGCAGTTCTTC; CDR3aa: CASSPPGRGYTRNEQFF
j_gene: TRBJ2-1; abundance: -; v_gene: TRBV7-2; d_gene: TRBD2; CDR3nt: TGTGCCAGCAGCTTGGGGGGGATTCACAATGAGCAGTTCTTC; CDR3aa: CASSLGGIHNEQFF
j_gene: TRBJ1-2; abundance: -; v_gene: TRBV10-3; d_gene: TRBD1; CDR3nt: TGTGCCATCACGGTTACAGGGGGCAATTTTAACTATGGCTACACCTTC; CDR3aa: CAITVTGGNFNYGYTF
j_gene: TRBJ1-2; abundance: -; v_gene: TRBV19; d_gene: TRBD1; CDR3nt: TGTGCCAGTAGTATACCGACAGGGGTTGACTATGGCTACACCTTC; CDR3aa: CASSIPTGVDYGYTF
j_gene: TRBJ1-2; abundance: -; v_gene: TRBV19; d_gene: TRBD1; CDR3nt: TGTGCCAGTTCGGGACAGGGGAGTTATGGCTACACCTTC; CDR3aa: CASSGQGSYGYTF
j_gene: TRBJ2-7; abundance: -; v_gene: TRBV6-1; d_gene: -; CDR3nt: TGTGCCAGCAGACGGTCCGGGACTGCCTACGAGCAGTACTTC; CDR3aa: CASRRSGTAYEQYF
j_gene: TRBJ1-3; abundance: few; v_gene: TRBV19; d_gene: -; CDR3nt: TGTGCCAGTAGTATAGTGTCCAGAGGAAACACCATATATTTT; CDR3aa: CASSIVSRGNTIYF